The present T cell receptor (beta chain) was sequenced within a study of T cell changes during pregnancy in multiple sclerosis. The repertoire was sequenced with immunoSEQ multiplex PCR; TCRdb's copy has only in-frame clones and lacks some. The sample includes around 68,000 clones, just over 90% of them seen just once. The clonotype originates from a female donor with multiple sclerosis, enrolled in a pregnancy study. Sequenced here: peripheral blood, sampled in the third trimester of pregnancy.

Written as DNA, the CDR3 is TGTGCCAGGCCGAGGCCCATGAGATCACCCCTCCACTTT. This gives the protein CARPRPMRSPLHF. The chain links TRBV27 to TRBJ1-6; no definite D call. Trimming removed 9 bases from V and 10 bases from J, with 16 bases in between. CDR1 is MNHEY, CDR2 SMNVEV, per germline (reference sequence). This CDR3 spans 13 amino acids.